The rows below give T cell receptor beta chains drawn from one sample of a study of glioma-infiltrating T cells. TCRdb reprocessed the multiplex PCR reads via MiXCR and lists one record per CDR3 protein. The profile shows more than 300,000 distinct CDR3 sequences, roughly two fifths of them singletons. Sequenced material: glioma tissue, nonneoplastic brain tissue, or PBMCs (not recorded which). These receptors all stem from a human donor with low-grade glioma or glioblastoma, undergoing nonglioma brain surgery, or in good health (not recorded which). Each CDR3 is given with its conserved first and last residue. A D gene is named only where the DNA matches it firmly. Clone size is shown for a subset of rows, as once, few, many or a class of expanded clone.

d_gene: TRBD1; j_gene: TRBJ1-1; len: 12; abundance: many; v_gene: TRBV20-1; CDR3nt: TGCAGTGCTAACAGGGGCGGCACTGAAGCTTTCTTT; CDR3aa: CSANRGGTEAFF
d_gene: .; j_gene: TRBJ2-7; len: 16; abundance: .; v_gene: TRBV15; CDR3nt: TGTGCCACCGGTCGTCCCCGGGGTCCGTCGTTCCACGAGCAGTACTTC; CDR3aa: CATGRPRGPSFHEQYF
d_gene: .; j_gene: TRBJ1-4; len: 13; abundance: many; v_gene: TRBV25-1; CDR3nt: TGTGCCAGCAAATCGGAAGGGACCGCTAAACTGTTTTTT; CDR3aa: CASKSEGTAKLFF
d_gene: .; j_gene: TRBJ2-7; len: 15; abundance: .; v_gene: TRBV5-5; CDR3nt: TGTGCCAGCAGCTTGGTGGCGACAGGACTCTACGGGCAGTACTTC; CDR3aa: CASSLVATGLYGQYF
d_gene: .; j_gene: TRBJ2-7; len: 13; abundance: many; v_gene: TRBV15; CDR3nt: TGTGCCACCAGCAGGGACAGTACCTACGAGCAGTACTTC; CDR3aa: CATSRDSTYEQYF
d_gene: TRBD1; j_gene: TRBJ1-5; len: 13; abundance: .; v_gene: TRBV2; CDR3nt: TGTGCCAGCACTGGACAGGACAATCAGCCCCAGCATTTT; CDR3aa: CASTGQDNQPQHF
d_gene: .; j_gene: TRBJ1-2; len: 12; abundance: many; v_gene: TRBV6-1; CDR3nt: TGTGCCAGCAGTGACACAGGGTATGGCTACACCTTC; CDR3aa: CASSDTGYGYTF
d_gene: .; j_gene: TRBJ1-1; len: 14; abundance: .; v_gene: TRBV29-1; CDR3nt: TGCAGCGCTGGGTTGGGGGTGACGAACACTGAAGCTTTCTTT; CDR3aa: CSAGLGVTNTEAFF
d_gene: .; j_gene: TRBJ2-1; len: 11; abundance: .; v_gene: TRBV28; CDR3nt: TGTGCCAGCAGTTTGGACTCCCTGCAGTTCTTC; CDR3aa: CASSLDSLQFF
d_gene: .; j_gene: TRBJ2-1; len: 14; abundance: .; v_gene: TRBV28; CDR3nt: TGTGCCAGCGGTTTCACAGGGCTCTACAATGAGCAGTTCTTC; CDR3aa: CASGFTGLYNEQFF
d_gene: .; j_gene: TRBJ2-3; len: 13; abundance: .; v_gene: TRBV29-1; CDR3nt: TGCAGCGCCGCGAAGCGTACCACAGATACGCAGTATTTT; CDR3aa: CSAAKRTTDTQYF
d_gene: TRBD1; j_gene: TRBJ1-1; len: 15; abundance: many; v_gene: TRBV6-2/TRBV6-3; CDR3nt: TGTGCCAGCAGTCCCTACAGGGGGCGCGTGGCTGAAGCTTTCTTT; CDR3aa: CASSPYRGRVAEAFF
d_gene: .; j_gene: TRBJ1-5; len: 15; abundance: many; v_gene: TRBV20-1; CDR3nt: TGCAGTGCTAGCCAACAGGGTTTCGTCAATCAGCCCCAGCATTTT; CDR3aa: CSASQQGFVNQPQHF
d_gene: .; j_gene: TRBJ2-1; len: 14; abundance: few; v_gene: TRBV2; CDR3nt: TGTGCCAGCAGTGATGGACTATTGACCGATGAGCAGTTCTTC; CDR3aa: CASSDGLLTDEQFF
d_gene: .; j_gene: TRBJ1-3; len: 15; abundance: .; v_gene: TRBV27; CDR3nt: TGTGCCAGCAGTTTATCGAGTAACTATGGAAACACCATATATTTT; CDR3aa: CASSLSSNYGNTIYF
d_gene: TRBD1; j_gene: TRBJ2-5; len: 16; abundance: .; v_gene: TRBV27; CDR3nt: TGTGCCAGCAGGACCCAAGACAGGGGTACGTGGGAGGCCCAGTACTTC; CDR3aa: CASRTQDRGTWEAQYF
d_gene: TRBD2; j_gene: TRBJ2-1; len: 16; abundance: few; v_gene: TRBV5-4; CDR3nt: TGTGCCAGCAGCTCAGCTAGCGGCGGCTCCTACAATGAGCAGTTCTTC; CDR3aa: CASSSASGGSYNEQFF
d_gene: .; j_gene: TRBJ1-1; len: 13; abundance: .; v_gene: TRBV7-6; CDR3nt: TGTGCCAGCGGCCCCCGGACAGCCAATGAAGCTTTCTTT; CDR3aa: CASGPRTANEAFF
d_gene: .; j_gene: TRBJ2-5; len: 12; abundance: .; v_gene: TRBV12-3/TRBV12-4; CDR3nt: TGTGCCAGCAGACAGACTCAGGAGACCCAGTACTTC; CDR3aa: CASRQTQETQYF
d_gene: .; j_gene: TRBJ2-7; len: 16; abundance: few; v_gene: TRBV7-2; CDR3nt: TGTGCCAGCAGCTTAATCCAGGGGCCATACCTACGGGAGCAGTACTTC; CDR3aa: CASSLIQGPYLREQYF
d_gene: .; j_gene: TRBJ2-1; len: 13; abundance: .; v_gene: TRBV7-9; CDR3nt: TGTGCCAGCAGCCACGGGACAATCAATGAGCAGTTCTTC; CDR3aa: CASSHGTINEQFF
d_gene: .; j_gene: TRBJ1-5; len: 20; abundance: .; v_gene: TRBV7-8; CDR3nt: TGTGCCAGCAGCCCAATCGGCCGGGACATATGGACCTATAGCAATCAGCCCCAGCATTTT; CDR3aa: CASSPIGRDIWTYSNQPQHF
d_gene: TRBD1; j_gene: TRBJ1-5; len: 14; abundance: .; v_gene: TRBV15; CDR3nt: TGTGCGACCAGCAAGACAGGGAATTATCAGTCCCAGCATTTT; CDR3aa: CATSKTGNYQSQHF
d_gene: .; j_gene: TRBJ1-2; len: 15; abundance: .; v_gene: TRBV7-9; CDR3nt: TGTGCCAGCAGCTTAGGAAGGGGATTAAGCTATGGCTACACCTTC; CDR3aa: CASSLGRGLSYGYTF
d_gene: .; j_gene: TRBJ2-7; len: 14; abundance: .; v_gene: TRBV20-1; CDR3nt: TGCAGTTCCAGAAGCGGTAGCCCTTCCTACGAGCAGTACTTC; CDR3aa: CSSRSGSPSYEQYF
d_gene: .; j_gene: TRBJ2-7; len: 15; abundance: .; v_gene: TRBV7-2; CDR3nt: TGTGCCAGCAGCTTAGCCCGGGACTCCCCCTACGAGCAGTACTTC; CDR3aa: CASSLARDSPYEQYF
d_gene: .; j_gene: TRBJ2-3; len: 16; abundance: many; v_gene: TRBV6-6; CDR3nt: TGTGCCAGCAGTTACTCGAAGTACTCCATCACAGATACGCAGTATTTT; CDR3aa: CASSYSKYSITDTQYF
d_gene: .; j_gene: TRBJ2-1; len: 16; abundance: few; v_gene: TRBV7-2; CDR3nt: TGTGCCAGCCGCCCGATTGACAGCATCTTCTACAATGAGCAGTTCTTC; CDR3aa: CASRPIDSIFYNEQFF
d_gene: .; j_gene: TRBJ2-5; len: 14; abundance: many; v_gene: TRBV28; CDR3nt: TGTGCCAGCAGTTTGGAAGCGTCCCAAGAGACCCAGTACTTC; CDR3aa: CASSLEASQETQYF
d_gene: TRBD2; j_gene: TRBJ2-1; len: 13; abundance: many; v_gene: TRBV7-2; CDR3nt: TGTGCCAGCAGTTTAGCGGGGCACAATGAGCAGTTCTTC; CDR3aa: CASSLAGHNEQFF
d_gene: .; j_gene: TRBJ2-7; len: 13; abundance: many; v_gene: TRBV6-1; CDR3nt: TGTGCCAGCACCCTGAGAGGGATCTACGAGCAGTACTTC; CDR3aa: CASTLRGIYEQYF
d_gene: TRBD2; j_gene: TRBJ2-1; len: 20; abundance: .; v_gene: TRBV7-6; CDR3nt: TGTGCTAGCAGCTTATATCCAAACATCTTAGCGGGATACGGTCACAATGAGCAGTTCTTC; CDR3aa: CASSLYPNILAGYGHNEQFF
d_gene: TRBD2; j_gene: TRBJ2-5; len: 15; abundance: .; v_gene: TRBV4-1; CDR3nt: TGCGCCAGCAGCCAAGTGGGGACTATCCAAGAGACCCAGTACTTC; CDR3aa: CASSQVGTIQETQYF
d_gene: .; j_gene: TRBJ2-7; len: 14; abundance: many; v_gene: TRBV28; CDR3nt: TGTGCCAGCAGTTTCGACAGAGGCTCCTACGAGCAGTACTTC; CDR3aa: CASSFDRGSYEQYF
d_gene: TRBD2; j_gene: TRBJ2-7; len: 17; abundance: .; v_gene: TRBV28; CDR3nt: TGTGCCAGCAGTATCGGCGTATTCGGGGGGAACGCGTACGGGCAGTACTTC; CDR3aa: CASSIGVFGGNAYGQYF
d_gene: .; j_gene: TRBJ2-1; len: 14; abundance: .; v_gene: TRBV7-2; CDR3nt: TGTGCCCTTGGGACGGGAGTACGGTACAATAAGCAGTTCTTC; CDR3aa: CALGTGVRYNKQFF
d_gene: TRBD1; j_gene: TRBJ1-1; len: 15; abundance: .; v_gene: TRBV19; CDR3nt: TGTGCCAGTAGTCCCCACGGACAGGGAGGGACTGAAGCTTTCTTT; CDR3aa: CASSPHGQGGTEAFF
d_gene: .; j_gene: TRBJ1-2; len: 15; abundance: .; v_gene: TRBV6-6; CDR3nt: TGTGCCAGCAGTTACTCGAGGGCGGCCCACTATGGCTACACCTTC; CDR3aa: CASSYSRAAHYGYTF
d_gene: .; j_gene: TRBJ1-1; len: 17; abundance: .; v_gene: TRBV28; CDR3nt: TGTGCCAGCAGTTTTATCTCGGTCATCGTCAAGGACGCTGAAGCTTTCTTT; CDR3aa: CASSFISVIVKDAEAFF
d_gene: .; j_gene: TRBJ1-1; len: 13; abundance: .; v_gene: TRBV29-1; CDR3nt: TGCAGCGTTGAATGGGAAATGAACACTGAAGCTTTCTTT; CDR3aa: CSVEWEMNTEAFF
d_gene: .; j_gene: TRBJ2-1; len: 14; abundance: few; v_gene: TRBV20-1; CDR3nt: TGCAGTGCTAGATGGACCTACCACTACAATGAGCAGTTCTTC; CDR3aa: CSARWTYHYNEQFF
d_gene: TRBD1; j_gene: TRBJ2-7; len: 11; abundance: .; v_gene: TRBV20-1; CDR3nt: TGCAGTGCTAGCGACAGGGGGCTTTTCTACTTC; CDR3aa: CSASDRGLFYF
d_gene: .; j_gene: TRBJ2-7; len: 13; abundance: .; v_gene: TRBV7-4; CDR3nt: TGTGCCAGCAGCCGTAGCCAGGGTTACGAGCAGTACTTC; CDR3aa: CASSRSQGYEQYF
d_gene: .; j_gene: TRBJ2-1; len: 13; abundance: few; v_gene: TRBV20-1; CDR3nt: TGCAGTGCTAGAGATCTTAGCTACAATGAGCAGTTCTTC; CDR3aa: CSARDLSYNEQFF
d_gene: .; j_gene: TRBJ2-1; len: 16; abundance: few; v_gene: TRBV7-3; CDR3nt: TGTGCCAGCAGCGACGGGGCGGGGGCCTCCTACAATGAGCAGTTCTTC; CDR3aa: CASSDGAGASYNEQFF
d_gene: .; j_gene: TRBJ2-7; len: 14; abundance: .; v_gene: TRBV11-1; CDR3nt: TGTGCCAGCAGCTTAAGTGGGAACACGCGCGAGCAGTACTTC; CDR3aa: CASSLSGNTREQYF
d_gene: .; j_gene: TRBJ2-3; len: 16; abundance: many; v_gene: TRBV20-1; CDR3nt: TGCAGTGCTAGTCGGCTCGGGAGCGTTAGCACAGATACGCAGTATTTT; CDR3aa: CSASRLGSVSTDTQYF
d_gene: .; j_gene: TRBJ2-3; len: 15; abundance: many; v_gene: TRBV2; CDR3nt: TGTGCCAGCAGTGAAGCGAAGGGGGGCACAGATACGCAGTATTTT; CDR3aa: CASSEAKGGTDTQYF
d_gene: .; j_gene: TRBJ2-3; len: 16; abundance: few; v_gene: TRBV7-2; CDR3nt: TGTGCCAGCAGCTTATTGGGGGCGGGGAGCTACGATACGCAGTATTTT; CDR3aa: CASSLLGAGSYDTQYF
d_gene: .; j_gene: TRBJ2-1; len: 15; abundance: once; v_gene: TRBV27; CDR3nt: TGTGCCAGCAGTCCCTTTGGGGGAGTTCGGAATGAGCAGTTCTTC; CDR3aa: CASSPFGGVRNEQFF
d_gene: TRBD2; j_gene: TRBJ2-3; len: 16; abundance: few; v_gene: TRBV15; CDR3nt: TGTGCCACCAGCAGAGATCTAGCGGGAAACACAGATACGCAGTATTTT; CDR3aa: CATSRDLAGNTDTQYF
d_gene: .; j_gene: TRBJ2-3; len: 15; abundance: many; v_gene: TRBV7-6; CDR3nt: TGTGCCAGCAGCTCACAGGGTGTTGCGTTGGATACGCAGTATTTT; CDR3aa: CASSSQGVALDTQYF
d_gene: .; j_gene: TRBJ2-6; len: 15; abundance: .; v_gene: TRBV4-2; CDR3nt: TGTGCCAGCAGCCATAGGGGGTCTGGGGCCAACGTCCTGACTTTC; CDR3aa: CASSHRGSGANVLTF
d_gene: TRBD1; j_gene: TRBJ2-1; len: 16; abundance: many; v_gene: TRBV27; CDR3nt: TGTGCCAGCAGTTTACTCCCCGGGACAGGGATCGATGAGCAGTTCTTC; CDR3aa: CASSLLPGTGIDEQFF
d_gene: TRBD1; j_gene: TRBJ2-7; len: 13; abundance: .; v_gene: TRBV27; CDR3nt: TGTGCCAGCAGTGAGAGTACAGGGGACGAGCAGTACTTC; CDR3aa: CASSESTGDEQYF
d_gene: TRBD1; j_gene: TRBJ1-1; len: 18; abundance: .; v_gene: TRBV28; CDR3nt: TGTGCCAGCAGTTTAACCTCAGGGGGCGCGGGGATGAACACTGAAGCTTTCTTT; CDR3aa: CASSLTSGGAGMNTEAFF
d_gene: .; j_gene: TRBJ2-7; len: 17; abundance: .; v_gene: TRBV4-2; CDR3nt: TGTGCCAGCAGCCAAGATGGGCTTGGGCTTGTCTCCTACGAGCAGTACTTC; CDR3aa: CASSQDGLGLVSYEQYF